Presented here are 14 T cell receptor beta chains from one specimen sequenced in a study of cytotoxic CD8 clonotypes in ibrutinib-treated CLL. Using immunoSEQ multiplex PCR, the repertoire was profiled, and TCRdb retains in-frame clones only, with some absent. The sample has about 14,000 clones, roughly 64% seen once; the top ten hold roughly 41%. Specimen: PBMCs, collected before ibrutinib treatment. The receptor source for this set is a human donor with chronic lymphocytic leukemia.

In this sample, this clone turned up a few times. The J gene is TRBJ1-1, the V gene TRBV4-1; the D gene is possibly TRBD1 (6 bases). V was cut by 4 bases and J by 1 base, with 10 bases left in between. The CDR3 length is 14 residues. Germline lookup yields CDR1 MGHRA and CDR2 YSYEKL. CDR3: CASSLDRRNTEAFF. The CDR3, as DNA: TGCGCCAGCAGCCTCGACAGGCGGAACACTGAAGCTTTCTTT.

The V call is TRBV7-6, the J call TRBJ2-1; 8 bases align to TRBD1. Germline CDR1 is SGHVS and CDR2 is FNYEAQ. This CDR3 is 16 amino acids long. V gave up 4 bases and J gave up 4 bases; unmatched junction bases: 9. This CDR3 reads CASSSQGAGEYNEQFF. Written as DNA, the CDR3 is TGTGCCAGCAGCTCCCAGGGGGCAGGGGAATACAATGAGCAGTTCTTC.

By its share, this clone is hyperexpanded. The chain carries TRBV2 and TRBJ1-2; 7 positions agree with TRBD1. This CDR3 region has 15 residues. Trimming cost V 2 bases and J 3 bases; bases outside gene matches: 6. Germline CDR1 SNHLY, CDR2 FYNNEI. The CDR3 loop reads CASSETRDRDYGYTF. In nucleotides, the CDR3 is TGTGCCAGCAGTGAAACCCGGGACAGAGACTATGGCTACACCTTC.

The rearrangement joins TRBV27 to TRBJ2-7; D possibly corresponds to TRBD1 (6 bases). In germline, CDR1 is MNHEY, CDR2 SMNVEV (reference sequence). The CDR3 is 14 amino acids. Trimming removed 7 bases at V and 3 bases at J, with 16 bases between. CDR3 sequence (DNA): TGTGCCAGCAACCACTTTGGGACATTCTACGAGCAGTACTTC. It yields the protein CASNHFGTFYEQYF.

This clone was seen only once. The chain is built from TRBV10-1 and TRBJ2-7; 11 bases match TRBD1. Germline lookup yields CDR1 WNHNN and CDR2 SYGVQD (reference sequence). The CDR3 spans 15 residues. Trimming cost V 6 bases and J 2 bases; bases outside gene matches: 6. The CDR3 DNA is TGCGCCAGCAGGTCCGGGACAGGGGGACCCTACGAGCAGTACTTC. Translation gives CASRSGTGGPYEQYF.

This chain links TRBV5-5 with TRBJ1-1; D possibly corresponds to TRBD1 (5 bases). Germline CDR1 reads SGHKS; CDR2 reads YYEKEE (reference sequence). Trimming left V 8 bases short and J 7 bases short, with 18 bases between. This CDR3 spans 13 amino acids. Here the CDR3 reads CASSPDGTREAFF. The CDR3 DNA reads TGTGCCAGTTCCCCCGACGGGACGCGTGAAGCTTTCTTT.

The CDR3 region has the DNA TGTGCCATCACCGGAGGTACAGGGCACACTGAAGCTTTCTTT. Its protein is CAITGGTGHTEAFF. The chain uses TRBV10-3 and TRBJ1-1; D might be TRBD1 (6 bases). Trimming pared 7 bases from V and 3 bases from J, leaving 15 bases between. The CDR3 is 14 residues long. The V gene's germline CDR1 is ENHRY and CDR2 SYGVKD.

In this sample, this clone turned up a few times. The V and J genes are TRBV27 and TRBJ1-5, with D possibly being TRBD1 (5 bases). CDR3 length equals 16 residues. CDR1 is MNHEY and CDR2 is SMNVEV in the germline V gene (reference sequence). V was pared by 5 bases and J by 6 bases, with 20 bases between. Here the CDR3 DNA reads TGTGCCAGCAGTCCGATCCGAGGTGGGGCAGGTCAGCCCCAGCATTTT. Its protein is CASSPIRGGAGQPQHF.

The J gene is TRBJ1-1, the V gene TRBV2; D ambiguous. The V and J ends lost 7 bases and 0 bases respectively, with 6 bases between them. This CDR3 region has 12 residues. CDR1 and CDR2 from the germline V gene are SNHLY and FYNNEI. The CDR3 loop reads CASIGLNTEAFF. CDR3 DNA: TGTGCCAGCATAGGCCTGAACACTGAAGCTTTCTTT.

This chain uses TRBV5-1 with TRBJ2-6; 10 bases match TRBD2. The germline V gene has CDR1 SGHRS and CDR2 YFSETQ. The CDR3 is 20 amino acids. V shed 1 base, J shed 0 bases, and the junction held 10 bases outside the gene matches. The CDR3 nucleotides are TGCGCCAGCAGCTTGAGGTCCCTAGCGGGGGTAGGCTCTGGGGCCAACGTCCTGACTTTC. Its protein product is CASSLRSLAGVGSGANVLTF.

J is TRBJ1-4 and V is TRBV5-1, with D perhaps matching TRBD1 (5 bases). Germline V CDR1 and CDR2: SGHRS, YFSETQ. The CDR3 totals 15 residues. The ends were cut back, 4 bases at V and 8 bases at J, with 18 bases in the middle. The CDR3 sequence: CASSPGTQGREKLFF. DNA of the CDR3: TGCGCCAGCAGCCCCGGGACCCAAGGACGAGAAAAACTGTTTTTT.

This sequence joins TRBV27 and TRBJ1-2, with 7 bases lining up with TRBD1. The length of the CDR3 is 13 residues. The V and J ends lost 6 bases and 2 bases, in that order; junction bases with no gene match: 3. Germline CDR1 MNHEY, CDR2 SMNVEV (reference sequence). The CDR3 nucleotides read TGTGCCAGCAGCCGGACAGGCAACTATGGCTACACCTTC. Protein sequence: CASSRTGNYGYTF.

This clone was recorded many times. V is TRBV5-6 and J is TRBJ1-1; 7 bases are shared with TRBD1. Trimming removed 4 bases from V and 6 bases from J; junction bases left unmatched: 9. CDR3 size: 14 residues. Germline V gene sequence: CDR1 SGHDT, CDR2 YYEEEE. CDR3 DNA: TGTGCCAGCAGCCCGACAGGGCCCTGGGCTGAAGCTTTCTTT. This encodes CASSPTGPWAEAFF. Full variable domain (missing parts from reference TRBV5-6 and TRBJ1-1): DAGVTQSPTHLIKTRGQQVTLRCSPKSGHDTVSWYQQALGQGPQFIFQYYEEEERQRGNFPDRFSGHQFPNYSSELNVNALLLGDSALYLCASSPTGPWAEAFFGQGTRLTVV.

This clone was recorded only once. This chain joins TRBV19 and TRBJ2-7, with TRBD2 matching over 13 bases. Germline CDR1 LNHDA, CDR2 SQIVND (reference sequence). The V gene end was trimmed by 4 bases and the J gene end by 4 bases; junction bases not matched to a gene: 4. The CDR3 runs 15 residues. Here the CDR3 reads CASSTTSGGRYEQYF. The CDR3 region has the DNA TGTGCCAGTAGTACGACTAGCGGGGGGCGGTACGAGCAGTACTTC.